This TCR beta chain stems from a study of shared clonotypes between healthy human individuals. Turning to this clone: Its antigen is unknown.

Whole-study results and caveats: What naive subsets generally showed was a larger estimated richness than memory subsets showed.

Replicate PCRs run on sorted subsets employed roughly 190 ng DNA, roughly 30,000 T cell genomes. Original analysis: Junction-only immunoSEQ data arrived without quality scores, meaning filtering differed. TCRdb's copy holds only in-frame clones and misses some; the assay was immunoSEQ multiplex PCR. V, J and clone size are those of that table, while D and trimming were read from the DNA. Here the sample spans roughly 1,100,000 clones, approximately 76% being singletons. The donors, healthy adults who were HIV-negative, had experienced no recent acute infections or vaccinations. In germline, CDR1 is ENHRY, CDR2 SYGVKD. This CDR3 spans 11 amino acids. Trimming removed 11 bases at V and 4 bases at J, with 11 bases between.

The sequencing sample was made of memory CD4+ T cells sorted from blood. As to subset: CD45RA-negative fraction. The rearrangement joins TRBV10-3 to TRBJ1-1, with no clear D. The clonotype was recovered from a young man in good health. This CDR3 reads CAAGASTEAFF. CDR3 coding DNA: TGTGCCGCCGGCGCGAGCACTGAAGCTTTCTTT.